This is a list of T cell receptor beta chains from one sample in a study of somatic mutations in cytotoxic T cells in rheumatoid arthritis. Profiled with immunoSEQ multiplex PCR; TCRdb holds only in-frame clones, not every one. This sample has 25,000 to 35,000 clones; approximately 86% occur once, and the top ten carry around 10%. Sequenced input: CD8+ T cells sorted from blood. The receptors were gathered from an adult with rheumatoid arthritis. CDR3s include the opening cysteine and the closing phenylalanine or tryptophan. Fields, in order: J gene, V gene, CDR3 length, CDR3 protein.

J: TRBJ2-3; V: TRBV14; length: 14; CDR3: CASSSIGEGDTQYF
J: TRBJ2-1; V: TRBV10-3; length: 15; CDR3: CAISESGGGGNEQFF
J: TRBJ1-2; V: TRBV27; length: 14; CDR3: CASSFGQGRDGYTF
J: TRBJ2-1; V: TRBV28; length: 13; CDR3: CASSRTGYNEQFF
J: TRBJ2-7; V: TRBV6-5; length: 14; CDR3: CASSYSPGVDEQYF
J: TRBJ1-1; V: TRBV30; length: 15; CDR3: CAWGTGGGLNTEAFF
J: TRBJ1-2; V: TRBV13; length: 13; CDR3: CASSGQFNYGYTF
J: TRBJ2-1; V: TRBV29-1; length: 16; CDR3: CSVEGGLAGTYNEQFF
J: TRBJ2-7; V: TRBV7-9; length: 15; CDR3: CASSLLLAGGSEQYF
J: TRBJ1-2; V: TRBV6-1; length: 11; CDR3: CASSDMYGYTF
J: TRBJ1-2; V: TRBV19; length: 17; CDR3: CASSPPLARLPNYGYTF
J: TRBJ2-7; V: TRBV4-1; length: 15; CDR3: CASSQVNGVRYEQYF
J: TRBJ1-2; V: TRBV29-1; length: 14; CDR3: CSVENTGGIYGYTF
J: TRBJ1-1; V: TRBV27; length: 19; CDR3: CASRSIGAGGPLLNTEAFF
J: TRBJ2-1; V: TRBV6-6; length: 14; CDR3: CASRLAGGHNEQFF
J: TRBJ2-2; V: TRBV6-1; length: 15; CDR3: CASRVAGGLTGELFF
J: TRBJ2-7; V: TRBV7-2; length: 15; CDR3: CASSFSVASSYEQYF
J: TRBJ2-1; V: TRBV30; length: 14; CDR3: CAWNLGGSGTEQFF
J: TRBJ2-7; V: TRBV5-6; length: 13; CDR3: CASRTTGTYEQYF
J: TRBJ2-1; V: TRBV7-9; length: 15; CDR3: CASSSGLAGGNEQFF
J: TRBJ1-2; V: TRBV5-6; length: 15; CDR3: CASSLVTGGGYGYTF
J: TRBJ2-3; V: TRBV11-2; length: 16; CDR3: CASSFPGQGAHDTQYF
J: NA; V: TRBV27; length: 14; CDR3: CASSSDRDGYEQYF
J: TRBJ2-3; V: TRBV25-1; length: 11; CDR3: CASSFGDTQYF
J: TRBJ2-3; V: TRBV6-4; length: 16; CDR3: CASSDGERGSTDTQYF
J: TRBJ1-3; V: TRBV7-3; length: 13; CDR3: CASSSWGGNTIYF
J: TRBJ2-7; V: TRBV12-5; length: 14; CDR3: CASGPGTAYYEQYF
J: TRBJ2-1; V: TRBV28; length: 13; CDR3: CASSFGMRGEQFF
J: TRBJ1-5; V: TRBV19; length: 15; CDR3: CATLMGGRSNQPQHF
J: TRBJ2-1; V: TRBV2; length: 15; CDR3: CASSEATTPYNEQFF
J: TRBJ2-7; V: TRBV5-1; length: 11; CDR3: CASSFSYEQYF
J: TRBJ2-1; V: TRBV11-2; length: 11; CDR3: CASSLGVEQFF
J: TRBJ2-7; V: TRBV6-5; length: 13; CDR3: CASSYGMGWEQYF
J: TRBJ1-1; V: TRBV6-6; length: 16; CDR3: CASSYSLGYGGTEAFF
J: TRBJ2-7; V: TRBV7-6; length: 15; CDR3: CASSLDRGGSYEQYF
J: TRBJ2-1; V: TRBV28; length: 20; CDR3: CASSLPWGISSGNSYNEQFF
J: TRBJ1-1; V: TRBV2; length: 14; CDR3: CASSDSFSNTEAFF
J: TRBJ2-4; V: TRBV19; length: 16; CDR3: CASSKIWEGPKNIQYF
J: TRBJ1-5; V: TRBV30; length: 15; CDR3: CAWSGRPRGNQPQHF
J: TRBJ1-6; V: TRBV5-4; length: 16; CDR3: CASSLFPGQGVSPLHF
J: TRBJ2-1; V: TRBV7-6; length: 14; CDR3: CASSLVAGVNEQFF
J: TRBJ2-1; V: TRBV28; length: 14; CDR3: CASRGGGSYNEQFF
J: TRBJ2-3; V: TRBV4-3; length: 15; CDR3: CASSQALGGADTQYF
J: TRBJ1-3; V: TRBV11-1; length: 13; CDR3: CASNDGVGNTIYF
J: TRBJ2-2; V: TRBV30; length: 13; CDR3: CAWTGANTGELFF
J: TRBJ2-7; V: TRBV7-9; length: 12; CDR3: CASRGDRGEQYF
J: TRBJ1-1; V: TRBV10-3; length: 16; CDR3: CAISDVLTIMNTEAFF
J: TRBJ2-1; V: TRBV6-5; length: 15; CDR3: CASSYSKLAGNEQFF
J: TRBJ2-7; V: TRBV28; length: 15; CDR3: CASSLTRDRRYEQYF
J: TRBJ2-1; V: TRBV7-3; length: 15; CDR3: CASSLDGSGLNEQFF
J: TRBJ1-5; V: TRBV5-5; length: 15; CDR3: CASSLDSGNLQPQHF